The T cell receptor (beta chain) described here comes from a study of blood T cell repertoires in COVID-19. V dropped 1 base and J dropped 5 bases, with 15 bases sitting between them. The CDR3 spans 16 residues. CDR1 is LGHNA and CDR2 is YNFKEQ in the germline V gene. This clone was recorded only once. Assay: immunoSEQ multiplex PCR; the TCRdb copy retains only in-frame clones and omits some. The sample lists 220,000 or so clones; 84% were seen once. The receptor's source is a middle-aged woman who had recovered from COVID-19. The sequenced sample was PBMCs or T cells enriched from blood (not recorded which). The rearrangement links TRBV4-2 to TRBJ2-1; D is perhaps TRBD1 (7 bases). CDR3 coding DNA: TGTGCCAGCAGCCAAGGGATGGGGGGACAGAACAATGAGCAGTTCTTC. Translated: CASSQGMGGQNNEQFF.